This record covers a single TCR beta chain. This clonotype came up many times. What this receptor recognizes is not known. One base away there is no much larger clone; base qualities are not given. The data derive from a study of CD8 T cells in ankylosing spondylitis (dated by TCRdb to 2016 to 2017). With respect to the entire study: To find TCR variants linked to disease, the study profiled T cell receptor beta repertoires in ankylosing spondylitis patients and healthy donors. The full study cohort was made up of about 24 ankylosing spondylitis patients and roughly 100 healthy donors. Samples of peripheral blood were taken, and for ankylosing spondylitis patients, synovial fluid was collected as well.

Sequencing used an Illumina HiSeq 2500. TCR beta libraries were prepared by quantitative 5'-RACE with molecular barcodes. The authors' pipeline ran thus. A new computational method, built on a probabilistic model of VDJ rearrangement, was used to identify disease-linked TCR variants. TCRdb reanalyzed the raw reads on its own, using fastp at Q25 for trimming and MiXCR for clone calling, and kept in-frame beta chains. Each CDR3 protein gets just one entry, which takes the most common genes and DNA from the rows behind it. What appears here as the V and J calls and clone size reflects TCRdb's work, not the paper's. The sample records some 250,000 distinct CDR3 sequences, under 30% of which are singletons. Approximately 0.61% of the sample rests with the top ten. Broad study findings and their caveats: A TCR beta motif made up of roughly eight highly homologous amino acid variants appeared to be characteristic of blood from ankylosing spondylitis patients. Some motif variants were previously reported in synovial fluid and blood of reactive arthritis patients, suggesting common disease-initiation mechanisms. Significant enrichment of the disease-linked clones was reported in matched synovial fluid samples from ankylosing spondylitis patients. A CD8+ phenotype was shown by the disease-linked clones, which were found at relatively low frequencies in peripheral blood.

This clonotype was sampled from a male donor with ankylosing spondylitis or in good health (not recorded which). The sample consisted of blood, either unsorted or a sorted T cell fraction (not recorded which).

The CDR3 reads CASSLGRGGDTEAFF. The DNA reads TGCGCCAGCAGCCTGGGCAGGGGGGGGGACACTGAAGCTTTCTTT. The sequence joins TRBV4-1 to TRBJ1-1, with 7 bases aligning to TRBD1. The germline V end is reduced by 4 bases and the J end by 3 bases; junction bases left unmatched: 8. The CDR3 contains 15 residues, cysteine and phenylalanine counted. CDR3 DNA is the only sequence kept; it has 45 bases, read in frame from the first base. CDR1 and CDR2, looked up from the germline V gene, are MGHRA and YSYEKL.